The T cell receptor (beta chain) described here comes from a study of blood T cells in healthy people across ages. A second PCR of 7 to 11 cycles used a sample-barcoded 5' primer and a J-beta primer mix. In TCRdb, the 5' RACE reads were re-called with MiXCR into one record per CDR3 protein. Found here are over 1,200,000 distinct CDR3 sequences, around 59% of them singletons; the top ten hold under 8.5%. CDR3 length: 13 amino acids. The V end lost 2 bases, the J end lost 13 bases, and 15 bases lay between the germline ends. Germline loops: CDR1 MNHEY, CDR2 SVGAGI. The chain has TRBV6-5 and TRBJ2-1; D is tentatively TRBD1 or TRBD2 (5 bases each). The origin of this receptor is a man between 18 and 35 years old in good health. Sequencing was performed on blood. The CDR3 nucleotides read TGTGCCAGCAGTTACAAAGGGGACGTTTTACAGTTCTTC. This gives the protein CASSYKGDVLQFF.